Listed here are 2 T cell receptor beta chains from one sample, sequenced in a study of cytomegalovirus exposure and HLA in healthy donors. The PCR used 60 Vbeta and 13 Jbeta primers. Measured with immunoSEQ multiplex PCR; TCRdb has only the in-frame clones, and not every one. The table shows roughly 100,000 clones, with roughly 78% occurring only once. The sequenced sample consisted of PBMCs. These receptors all stem from a woman in her fifties or sixties in good health and CMV-seronegative.

The V gene is TRBV5-1, the J gene TRBJ1-4; D might be TRBD1 (6 bases). Germline V gene sequence: CDR1 SGHRS, CDR2 YFSETQ. The CDR3 spans 12 residues. V was trimmed by 3 bases and J by 12 bases, leaving 12 bases between them. The CDR3 sequence is CASSSTGLELFF. CDR3 nucleotide sequence: TGCGCCAGCAGCTCTACAGGGTTGGAACTGTTTTTT.

The gene calls are TRBV5-1 and TRBJ1-1; 9 bases agree with TRBD1. Trimming took 3 bases from V and 4 from J; bases not matched to a gene: 13. The CDR3 loop spans 17 amino acids. Per germline, CDR1 SGHRS and CDR2 YFSETQ. CDR3 DNA: TGCGCCAGCAGCTACCCTAGAGGTACAGGGGGCGGCACTGAAGCTTTCTTT. This translates into CASSYPRGTGGGTEAFF.